This T cell receptor (beta chain) was retrieved from a study of tumor-infiltrating lymphocytes in primary liver carcinoma. This CDR3 has 17 amino acids. Germline V lookup: CDR1 SEHNR, CDR2 FQNEAQ (reference sequence). Details on this clonotype: Antigen unknown. The junction does not match germline at one end; this may be a read error.

Broader study findings: Only about 8-24% of top clones occurred in every one of the five tumor regions.

With a constant-region primer, TCR beta cDNA was made from 450 to 650 ng of total RNA. Generation of the TCR beta libraries relied on three nested multiplex PCR rounds using slightly modified ARM-PCR. With TRBV1-TRBV30 forward primers and a C-beta reverse primer, the first two PCR rounds were run for around 11 cycles each. TCRdb fed the multiplex PCR reads into MiXCR, producing one record per CDR3 protein. The sample yields 25,000 to 35,000 distinct CDR3 sequences, 76% seen once. Co-extracting RNA and DNA was done with roughly 17-32 mg of unsorted bulk tissue as input. V gene TRBV7-9 combines with J gene TRBJ2-1, with D possibly being TRBD1 or TRBD2 (6 bases each). Input material: liver tumor tissue from sampling region 5. Subset in this sample: tumor region T5, tumor centre. The receptor's source is a man aged 40-55 years with primary liver carcinoma and hepatitis B virus infection. In DNA form, the CDR3 reads TGTGTCAGCAGCTTACCATATCGGGGGCCTAAAACAAATGGGCAGTTCTTC. Translation: CVSSLPYRGPKTNGQFF.